Presented here are 26 T cell receptor beta chains from one specimen sequenced in a study of OX40 agonist ivuxolimab in advanced cancers. Sequencing was performed with immunoSEQ multiplex PCR; in TCRdb, only in-frame clones are kept and a portion is missing. The top ten hold under 1.3% of the sample, which has approximately 130,000 clones, about 93% seen once. The sequences come from CD4+ or CD8+ T cells sorted from blood, collected in a trial of the OX40 agonist ivuxolimab. These TCRs come from an adult with an advanced solid tumor such as melanoma, head and neck, liver or kidney cancer.

This clone was detected once. The chain is built from TRBV2 and TRBJ2-7, with D tentatively TRBD1 (6 bases). CDR1 is SNHLY, CDR2 FYNNEI, per germline. Between the trimmed V and J ends, which lost 6 bases and 9 bases, there was a span of 12 bases. The CDR3 sequence is 11 residues long. The CDR3 DNA is TGTGCCAGCAGAGACAGGTTGTTGCAGTACTTC. Its protein is CASRDRLLQYF.

The V call is TRBV20-1, the J call TRBJ1-2; D remains unclear. The germline CDR1 and CDR2 sequences are DFQATT and SNEGSKA (reference sequence). The CDR3 runs to 11 residues. V was shortened by 8 bases and J by 6 bases, with 13 bases between the two germline ends. CDR3 region: CSRPSAHGYTF. CDR3 nucleotide sequence: TGCAGTCGACCCTCAGCCCATGGCTACACCTTC.

CDR3 DNA sequence: TGTGCCAGTAGTAGAGGACTAGCGAGCCCAAGCACAGATACGCAGTATTTT. This codes for CASSRGLASPSTDTQYF. The chain links TRBV19 to TRBJ2-3, with 9 bases matching TRBD2. CDR1 is LNHDA, CDR2 SQIVND, per germline (reference sequence). This CDR3 has 17 amino acids. After removal of 4 bases from V and 0 bases from J, the junction contained 8 bases not matched to a gene.

This chain joins TRBV27 and TRBJ1-2; weak D call: TRBD1 (5 bases). V lost 3 bases and J 7 bases, leaving 15 bases between the germline ends. Germline V gives CDR1 MNHEY, CDR2 SMNVEV (reference sequence). The CDR3 spans 14 residues. Here the CDR3 reads CASSLRHPRGGYTF. The CDR3 nucleotides read TGTGCCAGCAGTTTGCGGCATCCTAGGGGTGGCTACACCTTC.

The chain recombines TRBV2 with TRBJ2-5; the match to TRBD1 covers 7 bases. The V and J ends lost 8 bases and 2 bases, in that order; junction bases with no gene match: 5. CDR1 and CDR2 (germline): SNHLY, FYNNEI. This CDR3 region has 13 residues. The CDR3: CASCLDRQETQYF. The DNA of the CDR3 is TGTGCCAGCTGCTTGGACAGGCAAGAGACCCAGTACTTC.

This clone was picked up a small number of times. The rearrangement uses TRBV7-2 and TRBJ2-7; unclear D gene. The germline gives CDR1 SGHTA, CDR2 FQGNSA. The CDR3 totals 12 residues. V lost 4 bases and J lost 3, with 7 bases in between. The chain's CDR3 is CASSSRGYEQYF. As DNA, the CDR3 is TGTGCCAGCAGCTCCCGAGGCTACGAGCAGTACTTC.

This clone was observed once. The chain employs TRBV9 and TRBJ2-4; D remains unclear. With 4 bases removed from V and 4 bases from J, the gap between germline ends came to 12 bases. CDR1 is SGDLS and CDR2 is YYNGEE in the germline V gene. The CDR3 is 14 amino acids. CDR3 DNA sequence: TGTGCCAGCAGCTTGGACCCTAGTAAAAACATTCAGTACTTC. It codes for CASSLDPSKNIQYF.

The chain links TRBV7-2 to TRBJ2-7; possibly TRBD1 for D (6 bases). The CDR3 sequence is 14 residues long. V lost 1 base and J 9 bases, leaving 16 bases between the germline ends. CDR1 SGHTA and CDR2 FQGNSA come from the germline V gene. CDR3 sequence reads: CASSLDPGVVGQYF. CDR3 nucleotides: TGTGCCAGCAGCTTAGACCCAGGGGTGGTAGGGCAGTACTTC.

This clone occurred once. The genes are TRBV10-3 and TRBJ2-7, with 7 bases matching TRBD1. The V segment lost 10 bases and the J segment 6 bases; nucleotides outside the gene matches: 15. The CDR3 length is 14 residues. Germline CDR1 and CDR2: ENHRY and SYGVKD. CDR3 in amino acids: CASGTGEKRGEQYF. The CDR3 coding sequence is TGTGCCAGCGGAACAGGGGAGAAAAGGGGCGAGCAGTACTTC.

The rearrangement joins TRBV18 to TRBJ1-4; no definite D call. With 2 bases removed from V and 4 bases from J, the gap between germline ends came to 11 bases. CDR3 length: 15 residues. Germline CDR1 reads KGHSH; CDR2 reads LQKENI. The CDR3 is CASSPVGAYNEKLFF. The CDR3 DNA reads as TGTGCCAGCTCACCAGTAGGCGCCTATAATGAAAAACTGTTTTTT.

V and J are TRBV4-1 and TRBJ2-5; possibly TRBD1 or TRBD2 for D (5 bases each). Trimming took off 4 bases at V and 5 bases at J, with 11 bases between the two ends. CDR1 is MGHRA, CDR2 YSYEKL, per germline. CDR3 size: 13 residues. CDR3 DNA sequence: TGCGCCAGCAGCCCTATCAGGGAGGAGACCCAGTACTTC. Protein product: CASSPIREETQYF.

The V gene is TRBV27, the J gene TRBJ1-1; TRBD1 is a possible D gene (6 bases). From germline, CDR1 is MNHEY and CDR2 SMNVEV (reference sequence). There are 17 residues in the CDR3. Trimming removed 0 bases at V and 0 bases at J, with 14 bases between. CDR3 sequence (DNA): TGTGCCAGCAGTTTATCGCATTGGGGGGCCGTGAACACTGAAGCTTTCTTT. Protein product: CASSLSHWGAVNTEAFF.

The rearrangement links TRBV11-3 to TRBJ2-5; D is uncertain. Looked up from germline, CDR1 is SGHNT and CDR2 is YENEEA. CDR3 length: 13 residues. Trimming took 3 bases from V and 7 from J, leaving 12 bases between them. Written as DNA, the CDR3 is TGTGCCAGCAGCTTCACCGAGTCGGGGACCCAGTACTTC. Its protein is CASSFTESGTQYF. The variable domain in full, with the rest retrieved from reference TRBV11-3 and TRBJ2-5, is EAGVVQSPRYKIIEKKQPVAFWCNPISGHNTLYWYLQNLGQGPELLIRYENEEAVDDSQLPKDRFSAERLKGVDSTLKIQPAELGDSAVYLCASSFTESGTQYFGPGTRLLVL.

This rearrangement joins TRBV5-4 to TRBJ1-1; D remains unclear. Trimming took off 0 bases at V and 5 bases at J, with 14 bases between the two ends. CDR3 length equals 15 residues. The germline CDR1 and CDR2 sequences are SGHNT and YYREEE (reference sequence). CDR3 residues: CASSLAVVAGTEAFF. CDR3 DNA: TGTGCCAGCAGCTTGGCCGTCGTGGCGGGGACTGAAGCTTTCTTT.

V is TRBV6-1 and J is TRBJ1-1; possibly TRBD1 for D (5 bases). V lost 8 bases and J lost 6, with 16 bases in between. The germline V gene has CDR1 MNHNS and CDR2 SASEGT. The CDR3 totals 13 residues. The CDR3, as DNA: TGTGCCAGCGAAAGCGGCAGGGCAGCTGAAGCTTTCTTT. It specifies CASESGRAAEAFF.

The V and J genes are TRBV6-1 and TRBJ2-1; 9 bases are shared with TRBD1. Trimming removed 4 bases from V and 4 bases from J; junction bases left unmatched: 11. CDR1 is MNHNS and CDR2 is SASEGT in the germline V gene. The CDR3 loop spans 17 amino acids. The CDR3 is CASSVGTGSLLYNEQFF. CDR3 DNA: TGTGCCAGCAGTGTTGGGACAGGGTCTCTCCTATACAATGAGCAGTTCTTC.

This clone was counted once. The chain joins TRBV6-5 to TRBJ2-1; TRBD2 agrees at 10 bases. V gave up 4 bases and J gave up 8 bases; unmatched junction bases: 8. CDR1 is MNHEY and CDR2 is SVGAGI in the germline V gene. This CDR3 contains 15 residues. The CDR3 region has the DNA TGTGCCAGCAGTTCCTCACTAGCGGGATATTATGAGCAGTTCTTC. Residues: CASSSSLAGYYEQFF.

This chain joins TRBV7-9 and TRBJ2-1, with D uncertain. This CDR3 spans 11 amino acids. Germline CDR1 is SEHNR and CDR2 is FQNEAQ (reference sequence). Trimming took 1 base from V and 9 from J, leaving 4 bases between them. DNA of the CDR3: TGTGCCAGCAGCTTAGGGGGTGAGCAGTTCTTC. Residues: CASSLGGEQFF.

This chain uses TRBV7-8 with TRBJ2-3, with D perhaps matching TRBD2 (7 bases). V dropped 2 bases and J dropped 4 bases, with 16 bases sitting between them. CDR1 and CDR2 from the germline V gene are SGHVS and FQNEAQ. There are 16 residues in the CDR3. CDR3 residues: CASSLPPGGGSDTQYF. In nucleotides, the CDR3 is TGTGCCAGCAGCTTACCTCCGGGGGGCGGATCAGATACGCAGTATTTT.

This clone was seen more than once but under ten times. V gene TRBV10-3 combines with J gene TRBJ1-5; tentative D call: TRBD1 (5 bases). CDR1 and CDR2 from the germline V gene are ENHRY and SYGVKD. The CDR3 contains 12 residues. Deletions cut 2 bases from V and 7 bases from J, with 6 bases between. CDR3 region: CAISEQGQPQHF. CDR3 nucleotides: TGTGCCATCAGTGAGCAGGGCCAGCCCCAGCATTTT.

The V and J genes are TRBV12-5 and TRBJ2-7; maybe TRBD1 (5 bases). Trimming pared 0 bases from V and 3 bases from J, leaving 18 bases between. The CDR3 has 17 amino acids. Germline V CDR1 and CDR2: LGHNT, FRNRAP. Here the CDR3 DNA reads TGTGCTAGTGGTTTGGTACGTCAAGGCCAAGGGGACTACGAGCAGTACTTC. It specifies CASGLVRQGQGDYEQYF.

This sequence joins TRBV9 and TRBJ2-7; possibly TRBD1 for D (6 bases). This CDR3 spans 14 amino acids. CDR1 is SGDLS, CDR2 YYNGEE, per germline. V was clipped by 0 bases and J by 4 bases, with 11 bases between them. The CDR3 is CASSVAGERYEQYF. The CDR3, as DNA: TGTGCCAGCAGCGTAGCAGGGGAGAGGTACGAGCAGTACTTC.

CDR3 region: CASSEHGTVENIQYF. DNA of the CDR3: TGTGCCAGCAGTGAGCACGGGACAGTCGAAAACATTCAGTACTTC. V usage is TRBV2 and J usage is TRBJ2-4, with 7 bases matching TRBD1. The CDR3 has 15 amino acids. CDR1 is SNHLY, CDR2 FYNNEI, per germline. V lost 3 bases to trimming and J lost 5 bases; unmatched junction nucleotides: 7.

V and J are TRBV5-1 and TRBJ2-7; D is ambiguous. The CDR3 totals 16 residues. CDR1 is SGHRS and CDR2 is YFSETQ in the germline V gene. The V gene lost 0 bases and the J gene lost 6 bases, with 19 bases spanning the gap. CDR3 nucleotide sequence: TGCGCCAGCAGCTTGGATGCCAGGTTATTTGTGGGCGAGCAGTACTTC. This gives the protein CASSLDARLFVGEQYF. Supplemented by reference TRBV5-1 and TRBJ2-7, the full variable domain reads KAGVTQTPRYLIKTRGQQVTLSCSPISGHRSVSWYQQTPGQGLQFLFEYFSETQRNKGNFPGRFSGRQFSNSRSEMNVSTLELGDSALYLCASSLDARLFVGEQYFGPGTRLTVT.

The chain recombines TRBV6-5 with TRBJ1-1; no firm D call. The CDR3 loop spans 13 amino acids. CDR1 and CDR2 from the germline V gene are MNHEY and SVGAGI. Trimming shortened V by 5 bases and J by 1 base, and 8 bases separated the two germline ends. CDR3 residues: CASSKPTNTEAFF. The CDR3 bases are TGTGCCAGCAGTAAACCGACGAACACTGAAGCTTTCTTT.

The chain uses TRBV25-1 and TRBJ2-3, with 8 bases that match TRBD1. This CDR3 spans 16 amino acids. Germline CDR1 and CDR2: MGHDK and SYGVNS. Unmatched junction bases numbered 13, after V lost 8 bases and J lost 3 bases. The CDR3 DNA follows: TGTGCCAGCTCAGAGGAGGGCAGGGGGCGGACAGATACGCAGTATTTT. Its protein is CASSEEGRGRTDTQYF.